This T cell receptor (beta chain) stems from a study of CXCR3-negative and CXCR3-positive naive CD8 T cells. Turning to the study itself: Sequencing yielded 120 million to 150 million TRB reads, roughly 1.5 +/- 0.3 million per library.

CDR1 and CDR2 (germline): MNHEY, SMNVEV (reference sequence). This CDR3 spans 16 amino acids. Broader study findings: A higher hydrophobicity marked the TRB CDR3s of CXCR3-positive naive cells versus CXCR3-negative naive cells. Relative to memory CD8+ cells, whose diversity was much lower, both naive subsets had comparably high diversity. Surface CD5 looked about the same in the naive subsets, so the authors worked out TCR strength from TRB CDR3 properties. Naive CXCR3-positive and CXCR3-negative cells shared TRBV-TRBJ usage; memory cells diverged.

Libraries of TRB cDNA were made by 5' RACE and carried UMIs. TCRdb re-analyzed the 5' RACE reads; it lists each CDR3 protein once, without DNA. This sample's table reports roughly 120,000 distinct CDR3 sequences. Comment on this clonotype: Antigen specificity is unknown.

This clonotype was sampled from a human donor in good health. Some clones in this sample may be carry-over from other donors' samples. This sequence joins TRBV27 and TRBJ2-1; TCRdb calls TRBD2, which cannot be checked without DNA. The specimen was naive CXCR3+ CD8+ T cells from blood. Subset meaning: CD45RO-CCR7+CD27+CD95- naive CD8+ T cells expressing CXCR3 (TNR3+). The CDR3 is CASSLGLRGGYNEQFF.